This T cell receptor beta chain derives from a study of T cell responses to AZD1222 COVID-19 vaccine. The study's findings and limits: Only after the peak T cell response were repertoires sampled. It was only a handful of AZD1222 recipients who were seropositive at baseline. Close to half of all spike-specific TCRs reportedly target regions of the variants that are unmutated. The span of vaccine-associated CD4 TCRs extended across spike, with dominance at 160-218 and 743-854.

The ends lost 2 bases at V and 6 bases at J; junction bases unmatched: 7. The CDR3 spans 15 residues. The germline CDR1 and CDR2 sequences are LNHNV and YYDKDF (reference sequence). Note on this clone: As yet, its antigen is unknown.

The protocol was immunoSEQ multiplex PCR, while the TCRdb copy is restricted to in-frame clones and leaves out a portion. The sample includes approximately 150,000 clones, 90% of them seen just once. Sequenced material: peripheral blood, taken 28 days after the second dose of the MenACWY control vaccine. The chain carries TRBV15 and TRBJ1-5, with TRBD1 matching over 7 bases. The sequence was obtained from an adult who received the MenACWY meningococcal vaccine as a control. CDR3 loop: CATSRSRGTGQPQHF. Here the CDR3 DNA reads TGTGCCACCAGCAGATCCAGGGGGACGGGTCAGCCCCAGCATTTT.